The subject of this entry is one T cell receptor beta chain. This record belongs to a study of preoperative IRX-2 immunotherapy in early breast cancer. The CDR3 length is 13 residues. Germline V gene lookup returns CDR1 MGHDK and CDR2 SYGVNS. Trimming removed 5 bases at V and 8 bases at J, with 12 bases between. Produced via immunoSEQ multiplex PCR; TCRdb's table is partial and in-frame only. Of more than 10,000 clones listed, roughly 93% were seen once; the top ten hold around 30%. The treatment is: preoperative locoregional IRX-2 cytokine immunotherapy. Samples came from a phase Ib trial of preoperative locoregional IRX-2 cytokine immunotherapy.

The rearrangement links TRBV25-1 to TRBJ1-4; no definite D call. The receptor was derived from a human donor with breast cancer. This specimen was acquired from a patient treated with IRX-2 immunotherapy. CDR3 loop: CASSRSPEEKLFF. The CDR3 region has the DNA TGTGCCAGCAGTAGGAGTCCTGAGGAAAAACTGTTTTTT.